This is a list of T cell receptor beta chains from one sample in a study of graft-versus-host responses after intestinal transplantation. Some clones are missing from TCRdb's copy, which holds only in-frame ones; the method was immunoSEQ multiplex PCR. This sample has 70,000 or so clones, with under 90% found just once. Antigen specificity for these receptors is unknown. The specimen was unstimulated CD4+ T cells sorted from spleen or lymph node cells, collected before transplant. These receptors were collected from a human donor who was the organ donor for an intestinal transplant. CDR3s leave out the opening cysteine and the closing phenylalanine or tryptophan. A D gene is named only where the DNA matches it firmly.

d_gene: NA; v_gene: TRBV20-1; j_gene: TRBJ1-1; CDR3aa: SAGGDTEAF
d_gene: NA; v_gene: TRBV2; j_gene: TRBJ2-6; CDR3aa: ASSIEGSGANVLT
d_gene: NA; v_gene: TRBV9; j_gene: TRBJ2-2; CDR3aa: ASSVATGPGTGELF
d_gene: NA; v_gene: TRBV15; j_gene: TRBJ1-2; CDR3aa: ATSRDPTGIGGFYT
d_gene: NA; v_gene: TRBV19; j_gene: TRBJ1-5; CDR3aa: ASKGTISNQPQH
d_gene: NA; v_gene: TRBV6-6; j_gene: TRBJ2-5; CDR3aa: ASKNNPSLETQY
d_gene: NA; v_gene: TRBV6-1; j_gene: TRBJ2-5; CDR3aa: ASSELASVGTQY
d_gene: NA; v_gene: TRBV21-1; j_gene: TRBJ2-2; CDR3aa: ASLFSGVVTGELF
d_gene: NA; v_gene: TRBV5-1; j_gene: TRBJ2-2; CDR3aa: ASTRQAPNTGELF
d_gene: NA; v_gene: TRBV4-1; j_gene: TRBJ1-2; CDR3aa: ASSQDQGYYGYT
d_gene: NA; v_gene: TRBV2; j_gene: TRBJ2-2; CDR3aa: ASSQRLLNTGELF
d_gene: NA; v_gene: TRBV6-4; j_gene: TRBJ1-6; CDR3aa: ASSPTPTYNSPLH
d_gene: TRBD1; v_gene: TRBV19; j_gene: TRBJ1-5; CDR3aa: ASIPGQGVYSNQPQH
d_gene: NA; v_gene: TRBV5-6; j_gene: TRBJ1-2; CDR3aa: ASSKTEDYT
d_gene: TRBD1; v_gene: TRBV5-6; j_gene: TRBJ2-5; CDR3aa: ASSLTGWETQY
d_gene: NA; v_gene: TRBV6-4; j_gene: TRBJ1-2; CDR3aa: ASSDRGWGYT
d_gene: TRBD2; v_gene: TRBV5-1; j_gene: TRBJ2-5; CDR3aa: ASSLAASGGAIRETQY
d_gene: NA; v_gene: TRBV28; j_gene: TRBJ1-1; CDR3aa: ASRVGSRRMNTEAF
d_gene: TRBD2; v_gene: TRBV7-8; j_gene: TRBJ2-1; CDR3aa: ASSLGTSGVYNEQF
d_gene: TRBD1; v_gene: TRBV18; j_gene: TRBJ1-5; CDR3aa: ASTDRSNQPQH